This T cell receptor (beta chain) was recovered during a study of patients and donors after allogeneic stem cell transplantation. TCRdb fed the RT-PCR reads into MiXCR, producing one record per CDR3 protein. The sample carries about 160,000 distinct CDR3 sequences, 24% recorded once. V was trimmed by 8 bases and J by 5 bases, leaving 12 bases between them. This CDR3 comprises 12 residues. Looked up from germline, CDR1 is KGHDR and CDR2 is SFDVKD. Sequences were obtained from blood, either unsorted or a sorted T cell fraction (not recorded which). The chain recombines TRBV24-1 with TRBJ2-7, with D hard to call. The source of this sequence is a human donor who was either an allogeneic HSCT recipient or a stem cell or donor lymphocyte infusion donor (not recorded which). It is not recorded whose cells these are; they may come from a transplant donor. The CDR3 sequence: CATKVVGDEQYF. The CDR3 DNA reads as TGTGCCACCAAGGTGGTTGGCGACGAGCAGTACTTC.